This is a list of T cell receptor beta chains from one sample in a study of cytomegalovirus exposure and HLA in healthy donors. Sequenced by immunoSEQ multiplex PCR; TCRdb stores in-frame clones only, minus some. Of roughly 150,000 clones listed, over 75% are singletons. Sequenced input: PBMCs. The receptors originated from a young woman in good health and CMV-seronegative. The CDR3 runs from the conserved cysteine through the conserved F or W. The D gene is left open where the match is weak. Expanded clones are given a class, and other clones once, few, many or no size at all.

j_call	clone_size	d_call	v_call	cdr3_nt	cdr3_aa
TRBJ2-1	.	.	TRBV27	TGTGCCAGCAGTCGCCTTGACTTATACAATGAGCAGTTCTTC	CASSRLDLYNEQFF
TRBJ1-1	.	.	TRBV5-5	TGTGCCAGCAGCTTCACCGGGGACACTGAAGCTTTCTTT	CASSFTGDTEAFF
TRBJ1-3	.	.	TRBV6-5	TGTGCCAGCAGTTCCCCTCCAGGGCGCGGAAACACCATATATTTT	CASSSPPGRGNTIYF
TRBJ2-3	.	.	TRBV5-1	TGCGCCAGCAGCCTAGGGGGGGTCACAGATACGCAGTATTTT	CASSLGGVTDTQYF
TRBJ2-5	.	TRBD2	TRBV19	TGTGCCAGTAGTATAGGACTAGCGGGGGGTCAAGAGACCCAGTACTTC	CASSIGLAGGQETQYF
TRBJ1-2	.	.	TRBV19	TGTGCCAGTACCCCCCGCATGGGGGACTCCTATGGCTACACCTTC	CASTPRMGDSYGYTF
TRBJ1-1	once	.	TRBV5-1	TGCGCCAGCAGCTTGGTCGTTGGGGGCGTAATGAACACTGAAGCTTTCTTT	CASSLVVGGVMNTEAFF
TRBJ1-6	.	.	TRBV7-2	TGTGCCAGCAGCTCAAATTCAGCACCCCTCCACTTT	CASSSNSAPLHF
TRBJ1-6	.	TRBD1	TRBV27	TGTGCCAGCAGTTTTAAAGGGGGACAGGGAACGATCGGCTCACCCCTCCACTTT	CASSFKGGQGTIGSPLHF
TRBJ2-7	.	.	TRBV5-1	TGCGCCAGCAGCTTTGAGAGCCTTAGAAGATCCTACGAGCAGTACTTC	CASSFESLRRSYEQYF
TRBJ2-1	.	.	TRBV13	TGTGCCAGCACCCCGGCCCGAGGCCGGGAGCAGTTCTTC	CASTPARGREQFF
TRBJ1-2	.	.	TRBV7-9	TGTGCCAGCAGCTTAGCGGCAGCTAACTATGGCTACACCTTC	CASSLAAANYGYTF
TRBJ1-2	.	TRBD1	TRBV19	TGTGCCAGTAGTGCCCAAGACAGGGTATACTATGGCTACACCTTC	CASSAQDRVYYGYTF
TRBJ2-7	.	.	TRBV5-4	TGTGCCAGCAGCCCTAGGGTTCATGACTACGAGCAGTACTTC	CASSPRVHDYEQYF
TRBJ1-3	once	TRBD1	TRBV5-6	TGTGCCAGCAGCTTGTGGACGGGACAGCTTGGAAACACCATATATTTT	CASSLWTGQLGNTIYF
TRBJ2-7	.	TRBD1	TRBV23-1	TGCGCCAGCAGTCAATCCGCTCGAATAGGACAGGGCTTGATCTACGAGCAGTACTTC	CASSQSARIGQGLIYEQYF
TRBJ1-6	.	TRBD1	TRBV6-1	TGTGCCAGCAGTGAAACAGGGGGGAATTCACCCCTCCACTTT	CASSETGGNSPLHF
TRBJ2-3	.	TRBD2	TRBV19	TGTGCCAGTAGTTCCTGGACTAGCGGGAGCACAGATACGCAGTATTTT	CASSSWTSGSTDTQYF
TRBJ1-1	.	.	TRBV19	TGTGCCAGTAGCCCAAACGGTGCAGGGAACACTGAAGCTTTCTTT	CASSPNGAGNTEAFF
TRBJ2-3	.	TRBD2	TRBV4-1	TGCGCCAGCAGCCAAGTTATGTCGGGGGGGGCAGATACGCAGTATTTT	CASSQVMSGGADTQYF
TRBJ2-5	.	TRBD2	TRBV6-1	TGTGCCAGCAATCCGGGACTAGCAAGTGAGACCCAGTACTTC	CASNPGLASETQYF
TRBJ2-7	.	.	TRBV20-1	TGCAGTGCTTCTGAGTACGAGCAGTACTTC	CSASEYEQYF
TRBJ2-2	.	TRBD2	TRBV4-1	TGCGCCAGCAGCCGGAAGGGATCCAGCGGGGGACCTAACACCGGGGAGCTGTTTTTT	CASSRKGSSGGPNTGELFF
TRBJ1-1	.	TRBD1	TRBV29-1	TGCAGCGTTCTAGGGACAGCGAGTGAAGCTTTCTTT	CSVLGTASEAFF
TRBJ1-6	.	.	TRBV28	TGTGCCAGCCGAGTGGAGGAGAATTCACCCCTCCACTTT	CASRVEENSPLHF
TRBJ1-2	.	TRBD1	TRBV7-3	TGTGCCAGCAGCTTAAGTGGGACAGCCCTCTATGGCTACACCTTC	CASSLSGTALYGYTF
TRBJ1-4	.	TRBD1	TRBV6-6	TGTGCCAGCAGCCATGGACAGGGGGGGTTTAATGAAAAACTGTTTTTT	CASSHGQGGFNEKLFF
TRBJ2-1	.	TRBD1	TRBV7-9	TGTGCCAGCAGATCTAAGGACAGGGCTTCCAATGAGCAGTTCTTC	CASRSKDRASNEQFF
TRBJ1-6	.	TRBD1	TRBV5-6	TGTGCCAGCAGCTGGGGGGACAGGGGAAATTCACCCCTCCACTTT	CASSWGDRGNSPLHF
TRBJ2-1	once	TRBD2	TRBV7-3	TGTGCCAGCAGCCTAGGACTAGCGGGGGGCAATGAGCAGTTCTTC	CASSLGLAGGNEQFF
TRBJ2-5	.	.	TRBV2	TGTGCCAGCACAAGAGAGGCGGTTCGGGAAGAGACCCAGTACTTC	CASTREAVREETQYF
TRBJ2-7	.	.	TRBV5-1	TGCGCCAGCGGATGGGACGGGACTTACGAGCAGTACTTC	CASGWDGTYEQYF
TRBJ2-3	.	TRBD2	TRBV9	TGTGCCAGCAGCGTGGGACTAGCGCCCTACACAGATACGCAGTATTTT	CASSVGLAPYTDTQYF
TRBJ1-1	.	.	TRBV6-1	TGTGCCAGCAGACTGGGGGCAAGGAACACTGAAGCTTTCTTT	CASRLGARNTEAFF
TRBJ1-2	.	.	TRBV14	TGTGCCAGCAGCCGGGGAGGGGCGGGCTATGGCTACACCTTC	CASSRGGAGYGYTF
TRBJ2-7	.	TRBD1	TRBV27	TGTGCCAGCAGTTCTCGCGGGACAGGGTCCTACGAGCAGTACTTC	CASSSRGTGSYEQYF
TRBJ2-1	.	.	TRBV25-1	TGTGCCAGCAGTGAAAGACCCGGGAGCGACAATGAGCAGTTCTTC	CASSERPGSDNEQFF
TRBJ2-5	.	.	TRBV7-2	TGTGCCAGCAGCCCGATGGGGCGCCAAGAGACCCAGTACTTC	CASSPMGRQETQYF
TRBJ2-1	few	.	TRBV18	TGTGCCAGCTCACCCTCGACAGGACCCAATGAGCAGTTCTTC	CASSPSTGPNEQFF
TRBJ2-6	few	.	TRBV6-1	TGTGCCAGCAGTGAACAATTGACAGCCTTCTCTGGGGCCAACGTCCTGACTTTC	CASSEQLTAFSGANVLTF
TRBJ1-2	.	.	TRBV7-9	TGTGCCAGCAGCTTAGGACTGGGAGACTATGGCTACACCTTC	CASSLGLGDYGYTF
TRBJ1-2	few	TRBD1	TRBV6-5	TGTGCCAGCAGTTACACCGACAGGGACCTTCTCGGCTACACCTTC	CASSYTDRDLLGYTF
TRBJ2-7	.	TRBD2	TRBV7-9	TGTGCCAGCAGCTTAGTTGGGAGGGGCTGGCACGAGCAGTACTTC	CASSLVGRGWHEQYF
TRBJ1-6	.	.	TRBV6-6	TGTGCCACCAGCCCGAGCTCCTATAATTCACCCCTCCACTTT	CATSPSSYNSPLHF
TRBJ2-7	.	.	TRBV7-9	TGTGCCAGCAGCTTACAGGGAACGCGCGAGCAGTACTTC	CASSLQGTREQYF
TRBJ1-4	.	TRBD1	TRBV6-5	TGTGCCAGCAGGCGGACAGGGGCGGAAGAAAAACTGTTTTTT	CASRRTGAEEKLFF
TRBJ2-5	.	.	TRBV28	TGTGCCAGCAGTCCCCGACTAAATCCCCAAGAGACCCAGTACTTC	CASSPRLNPQETQYF
TRBJ1-5	once	.	TRBV11-2	TGTGCCAGCAGCTTAGCTCTAAATCAGCCCCAGCATTTT	CASSLALNQPQHF
TRBJ2-1	.	TRBD2	TRBV5-8	TGTGCCAGCAGCTTGGAGGTAGCGGGTATTGAGCAGTTCTTC	CASSLEVAGIEQFF
TRBJ2-3	.	.	TRBV21-1	TGTGCCAAACCGGGACTAGCGGGAGGCACAGATACGCAGTATTTT	CAKPGLAGGTDTQYF
TRBJ2-5	.	.	TRBV5-1	TGCGCCAGCAGAACCGGTTCAGAGACCCAGTACTTC	CASRTGSETQYF
TRBJ1-2	.	.	TRBV6-5	TGTGCCAGCAGTTCCGGGTTCCACTATGGCTACACCTTC	CASSSGFHYGYTF
TRBJ2-3	.	.	TRBV19	TGTGCCAGTAGTACGTCCAGGGGTACGCAGTATTTT	CASSTSRGTQYF